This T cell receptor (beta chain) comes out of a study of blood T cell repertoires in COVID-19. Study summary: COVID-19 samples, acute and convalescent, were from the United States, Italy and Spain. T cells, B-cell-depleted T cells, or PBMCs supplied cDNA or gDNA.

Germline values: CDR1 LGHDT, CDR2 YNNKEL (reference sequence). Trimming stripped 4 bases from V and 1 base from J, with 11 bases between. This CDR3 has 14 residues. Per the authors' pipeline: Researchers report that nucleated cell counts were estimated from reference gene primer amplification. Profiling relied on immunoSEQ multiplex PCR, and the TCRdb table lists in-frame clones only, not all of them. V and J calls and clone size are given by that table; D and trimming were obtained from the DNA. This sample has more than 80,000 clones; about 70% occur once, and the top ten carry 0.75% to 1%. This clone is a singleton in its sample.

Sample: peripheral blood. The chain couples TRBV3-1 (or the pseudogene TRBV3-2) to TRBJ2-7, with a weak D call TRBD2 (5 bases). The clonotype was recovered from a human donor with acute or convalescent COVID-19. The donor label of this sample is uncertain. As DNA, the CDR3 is TGTGCCAGCAGCCCGACGGAGGTGTCCTACGAGCAGTACTTC. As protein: CASSPTEVSYEQYF.